These 25 T cell receptor beta chains share one sample of origin, sequenced in a study of blood T cell repertoires in COVID-19. Assay used: immunoSEQ multiplex PCR; TCRdb lists only in-frame clones, some missing. Of a few hundred thousand clones detected, 88% appear once; the ten largest clones hold approximately 3%. Sequencing was carried out using PBMCs or T cells enriched from blood (not recorded which). The receptor source for this set is a woman aged 45-65 years who had recovered from COVID-19.

The chain recombines TRBV2 with TRBJ2-1, with 10 bases aligning to TRBD2. Germline CDR1 reads SNHLY; CDR2 reads FYNNEI. This CDR3 contains 15 residues. V shed 4 bases and J 7 bases; nucleotides not matched to a gene: 7. CDR3 coding DNA: TGTGCCAGCAGTGTCCTAGCGGGAGTTGTTAATGAGCAGTTCTTC. It specifies CASSVLAGVVNEQFF.

The chain employs TRBV15 and TRBJ1-2; a weak D match, TRBD1 (5 bases). Germline assignment: CDR1 LNHNV and CDR2 YYDKDF (reference sequence). This CDR3 spans 13 amino acids. V lost 5 bases, J lost 4 bases, and 11 bases lay in between. The CDR3 here is CATSPRGIYGYTF. Here the CDR3 DNA reads TGTGCCACCAGCCCCCGGGGGATCTATGGCTACACCTTC.

CDR3 region: CASKMDRLTYEQYF. CDR3 nucleotides: TGTGCCAGCAAGATGGACAGGCTCACCTACGAGCAGTACTTC. This chain connects TRBV6-5 to TRBJ2-7; 7 positions agree with TRBD1. CDR3 length: 14 residues. J lost 2 bases, V lost 7 bases, and 8 bases had no gene match. Germline assignment: CDR1 MNHEY and CDR2 SVGAGI.

This clone has more than one count but fewer than ten. The chain recombines TRBV27 with TRBJ2-7, with 14 bases that match TRBD2. CDR3 length: 14 residues. Trimming at V came to 6 bases and at J to 7 bases, leaving 5 bases not matched to a gene. Germline V gene lookup returns CDR1 MNHEY and CDR2 SMNVEV (reference sequence). In DNA, the CDR3 is TGTGCCAGCAGCCGACTAGCGGGAGGGAGGGAGCAGTACTTC. It specifies CASSRLAGGREQYF.

The chain combines TRBV5-1 with TRBJ2-1, with TRBD2 matching 10 bases. Germline V lookup: CDR1 SGHRS, CDR2 YFSETQ. CDR3 size: 16 residues. The V and J ends lost 0 bases and 10 bases, in that order; junction bases with no gene match: 10. Here the CDR3 DNA reads TGCGCCAGCAGCTTGGAGGGGCCTAGCGGGAGCAGGGAGCAGTTCTTC. This sequence encodes CASSLEGPSGSREQFF.

This chain uses TRBV18 with TRBJ1-5; a weak D match, TRBD1 (6 bases). CDR3 length equals 14 residues. V shed 3 bases and J shed 6 bases, with 12 bases lying between them. The V gene's germline CDR1 is KGHSH and CDR2 LQKENI. In DNA form, the CDR3 reads TGTGCCAGCTCACCCTCAGGGGAGCGTCAGCCCCAGCATTTT. It codes for CASSPSGERQPQHF.

The rearrangement joins TRBV5-3 to TRBJ2-5, with a possible D match to TRBD1 (5 bases). TRBV5-3 is sorted into the ORF group, with uncertain function. CDR3 size: 14 residues. Trimming cost V 4 bases and J 2 bases, with 12 bases left between them. The CDR3, as DNA: TGTGCCAGAAGCCATGGGGCGGAACAAGAGACCCAGTACTTC. Its translation is CARSHGAEQETQYF.

This chain joins TRBV28 and TRBJ1-5; TRBD1 matches 9 bases. Germline trimming cut 5 bases from V and 0 bases from J; bases unmatched to any gene: 5. The V gene's germline CDR1 is MDHEN and CDR2 SYDVKM. The CDR3 is made up of 16 amino acids. The DNA of the CDR3 is TGTGCCAGCAGTGCCGGGACAGGGTATAGCAATCAGCCCCAGCATTTT. Translating it yields CASSAGTGYSNQPQHF.

The rearrangement uses TRBV19 and TRBJ2-1, with TRBD2 matching over 7 bases. The trim removed 10 bases at V and 3 bases at J, leaving 12 bases unmatched. The CDR3 covers 15 residues. In germline, CDR1 is LNHDA, CDR2 SQIVND (reference sequence). The CDR3 region has the DNA TGTGCCACTAAACGAGCGGGACGGTTCTACAATGAGCAGTTCTTC. Amino acid sequence: CATKRAGRFYNEQFF.

The chain employs TRBV4-3 and TRBJ2-1; D is unresolved. The CDR3 is 17 residues long. Germline assignment: CDR1 LGHNA and CDR2 YSLEER. The germline V and J ends were trimmed by 0 bases and 0 bases, with 12 bases remaining between them. The CDR3 DNA reads TGCGCCAGCAGCCAAGACTTCGGCGGAAGCTCCTACAATGAGCAGTTCTTC. This encodes CASSQDFGGSSYNEQFF.

The CDR3 DNA is TGTGCCAGCAGCAAAGTCTTCCAGGGCTCCTACAATGAGCAGTTCTTC. This encodes CASSKVFQGSYNEQFF. The rearrangement uses TRBV21-1 and TRBJ2-1; TRBD1 is taken as the D call from the table, unchecked against the DNA. TRBV21-1 is marked as a pseudogene. This CDR3 region has 16 residues.

This clone was recorded a few times. The rearrangement uses TRBV9 and TRBJ2-2, with D perhaps matching TRBD2 (5 bases). This CDR3 spans 14 amino acids. Germline CDR1 is SGDLS and CDR2 is YYNGEE. Trimming shortened V by 3 bases and J by 0 bases, and 6 bases separated the two germline ends. DNA of the CDR3: TGTGCCAGCAGCGACGGGACGAACACCGGGGAGCTGTTTTTT. It specifies CASSDGTNTGELFF. The full variable domain, rest sourced from reference TRBV9 and TRBJ2-2, is DSGVTQTPKHLITATGQRVTLRCSPRSGDLSVYWYQQSLDQGLQFLIQYYNGEERAKGNILERFSAQQFPDLHSELNLSSLELGDSALYFCASSDGTNTGELFFGEGSRLTVL.

Of note for this clone: This CDR3 is also generated by other DNA sequences in the sample. The V and J genes are TRBV30 and TRBJ1-6; D remains unclear. Trimming took off 1 base at V and 4 bases at J, with 5 bases between the two ends. CDR3 length: 13 amino acids. From germline, CDR1 is GTSNPN and CDR2 SVGIG (reference sequence). This CDR3 is CAWSGQYNSPLHF. DNA of the CDR3: TGTGCCTGGAGTGGACAATATAATTCACCCCTCCACTTT. Complete variable domain (other parts from reference TRBV30 and TRBJ1-6): SQTIHQWPATLVQPVGSPLSLECTVEGTSNPNLYWYRQAAGRGLQLLFYSVGIGQISSEVPQNLSASRPQDRQFILSSKKLLLSDSGFYLCAWSGQYNSPLHFGNGTRLTVT.

The chain is built from TRBV4-1 and TRBJ2-1; 7 bases are shared with TRBD2. The CDR3 totals 15 residues. Germline CDR1 reads MGHRA; CDR2 reads YSYEKL. V lost 4 bases and J lost 5; bases outside the gene matches: 8. CDR3 region: CASSLGLGTDNEQFF. The CDR3 nucleotides read TGCGCCAGCAGCCTTGGACTAGGGACTGACAATGAGCAGTTCTTC.

The CDR3 coding sequence is TGTGCCAGCAGTTTACTCGGGACAGGGGGGTCCGAGCAGTACTTC. This translates into CASSLLGTGGSEQYF. This sequence joins TRBV27 and TRBJ2-7, with 11 positions matching TRBD1. Germline trimming cut 2 bases from V and 6 bases from J; bases unmatched to any gene: 6. CDR1 is MNHEY, CDR2 SMNVEV, per germline (reference sequence). This CDR3 has 15 amino acids.

This rearrangement joins TRBV19 to TRBJ1-1; 8 nucleotides match TRBD1. The CDR3 runs 15 residues. CDR1 is LNHDA and CDR2 is SQIVND in the germline V gene (reference sequence). With 7 bases clipped from V and 2 bases from J, the junction kept 9 bases outside the gene matches. CDR3 sequence (DNA): TGTGCCAGTATAGTCGTATCAGGGGGCAACACTGAAGCTTTCTTT. Amino acids: CASIVVSGGNTEAFF.

CDR3 loop: CASQRGGRSDGYTF. As DNA, the CDR3 is TGTGCCAGCCAAAGAGGAGGAAGGTCGGATGGCTACACCTTC. The J gene is TRBJ1-2, the V gene TRBV25-1; no clear D gene. Trimming cost V 8 bases and J 6 bases, with 19 bases left between them. CDR1 MGHDK and CDR2 SYGVNS come from the germline V gene. CDR3 size: 14 residues.

The rearrangement joins TRBV6-5 to TRBJ1-6, with 7 bases matching TRBD1. The CDR3 runs 15 residues. Germline-derived CDR1 and CDR2 are MNHEY and SVGAGI. Trimming cost V 6 bases and J 6 bases; bases outside gene matches: 8. This CDR3 is CASRPRGALNSPLHF. CDR3 bases: TGTGCCAGCAGGCCCAGGGGGGCACTTAATTCACCCCTCCACTTT.

The chain has TRBV28 and TRBJ2-2; perhaps TRBD2 as D (5 bases). The CDR3 consists of 13 residues. Trimming removed 7 bases from V and 5 bases from J, with 11 bases in between. Germline V CDR1 and CDR2: MDHEN, SYDVKM. CDR3 sequence (DNA): TGTGCCAGCATTCCGGGATTTACCGGGGAGCTGTTTTTT. The encoded protein is CASIPGFTGELFF.

The J gene is TRBJ2-1, the V gene TRBV19; 9 bases line up with TRBD1. The CDR3 runs to 15 residues. The V and J ends lost 2 bases and 2 bases, in that order; junction bases with no gene match: 1. Germline V CDR1 and CDR2: LNHDA, SQIVND (reference sequence). The CDR3 DNA is TGTGCCAGTAGTATAACAGGGGGCGCCTACAATGAGCAGTTCTTC. Translated: CASSITGGAYNEQFF.

The chain uses TRBV6-6 and TRBJ2-1; TRBD2 matches 9 bases. This CDR3 spans 16 amino acids. V shed 5 bases, J shed 0 bases, and the junction held 5 bases outside the gene matches. CDR1 and CDR2 (germline): MNHNY, SVGAGI (reference sequence). DNA for the CDR3: TGTGCCAGCAGTCGGTTTAGCGGGAGCTCCTACAATGAGCAGTTCTTC. It specifies CASSRFSGSSYNEQFF.

The V gene is TRBV4-1, the J gene TRBJ1-1; no definite D call. Trimming cost V 0 bases and J 1 base, with 12 bases left between them. The CDR3 sequence is 16 residues long. The V gene's germline CDR1 is MGHRA and CDR2 YSYEKL. CDR3 nucleotides: TGCGCCAGCAGCCAAGATCCAACAGTAGAGAACACTGAAGCTTTCTTT. It is translated as CASSQDPTVENTEAFF.

CDR3 nucleotides: TGTGCCAGCAGTTTAACGGTTCACACTGAAGCTTTCTTT. Protein: CASSLTVHTEAFF. The rearrangement uses TRBV12-3 or TRBV12-4 and TRBJ1-1, with D uncertain. V lost 2 bases and J lost 3, with 7 bases in between. The CDR3 has 13 residues.

V gene TRBV20-1 combines with J gene TRBJ1-6; no firm D call. Trimming pared 3 bases from V and 0 bases from J, leaving 9 bases between. In germline, CDR1 is DFQATT, CDR2 SNEGSKA (reference sequence). The CDR3 contains 15 residues. This CDR3 is CSASGGSSYNSPLHF. The CDR3 coding sequence is TGCAGTGCTAGTGGCGGGAGCTCCTATAATTCACCCCTCCACTTT.

This chain uses TRBV15 with TRBJ2-1, with TRBD1 matching 8 bases. In germline, CDR1 is LNHNV, CDR2 YYDKDF (reference sequence). This CDR3 has 15 amino acids. The junction had 6 bases not matched to a gene; V was cut back by 3 bases and J by 5 bases. CDR3 in amino acids: CATSRHRTGNNEQFF. The CDR3, as DNA: TGTGCCACCAGCAGGCACAGGACAGGGAACAATGAGCAGTTCTTC.